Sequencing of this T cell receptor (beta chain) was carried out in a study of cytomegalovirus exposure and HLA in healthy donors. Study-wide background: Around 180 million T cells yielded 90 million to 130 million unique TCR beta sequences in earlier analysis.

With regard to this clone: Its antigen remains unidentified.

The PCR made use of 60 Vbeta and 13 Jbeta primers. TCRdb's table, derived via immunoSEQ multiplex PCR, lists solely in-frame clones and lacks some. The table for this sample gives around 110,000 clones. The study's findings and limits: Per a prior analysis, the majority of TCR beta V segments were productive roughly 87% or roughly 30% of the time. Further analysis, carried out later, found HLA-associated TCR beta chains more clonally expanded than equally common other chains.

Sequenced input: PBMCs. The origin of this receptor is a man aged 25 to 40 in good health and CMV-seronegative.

The CDR3 region has the DNA TGTGCCAGCTCTACTAGGGCGCAAGAGACCCAGTACTTC. Encoded protein: CASSTRAQETQYF. The chain uses TRBV18 and TRBJ2-5; perhaps TRBD2 as D (5 bases). V lost 6 bases and J lost 2, with 10 bases in between. This CDR3 has 13 amino acids. The germline gives CDR1 KGHSH, CDR2 LQKENI.